The next 5 T cell receptor beta chains were all read from a single sample in a study of cytomegalovirus exposure and HLA in healthy donors. The primer mix had 60 Vbeta and 13 Jbeta primers. Using immunoSEQ multiplex PCR, the repertoire was profiled, and TCRdb retains in-frame clones only, with some absent. The sample includes about 200,000 clones, roughly 90% of them seen just once. Sample: PBMCs. The receptors here all came from a woman in her twenties or thirties in good health and CMV-seronegative.

The chain is built from TRBV2 and TRBJ1-5; 7 bases line up with TRBD1. The germline CDR1 and CDR2 sequences are SNHLY and FYNNEI. CDR3 length: 15 amino acids. Unmatched junction bases numbered 6, after V lost 6 bases and J lost 1 base. The CDR3 region is CASRGDRVSNQPQHF. CDR3 nucleotides: TGTGCCAGCAGGGGAGACAGGGTGAGCAATCAGCCCCAGCATTTT.

The J gene is TRBJ2-6, the V gene TRBV13; D is unresolved. The ends were cut back, 3 bases at V and 0 bases at J, with 12 bases in the middle. CDR1 is PRHDT and CDR2 is FYEKMQ in the germline V gene (reference sequence). The CDR3 sequence is 17 residues long. DNA of the CDR3: TGTGCCAGCAGCTTTTGGGCCGGCCGCTCTGGGGCCAACGTCCTGACTTTC. This gives the protein CASSFWAGRSGANVLTF.

V gene TRBV28 combines with J gene TRBJ2-7; 7 bases align to TRBD1. After removal of 5 bases from V and 2 bases from J, the junction contained 9 bases not matched to a gene. Per the germline V gene, CDR1 is MDHEN and CDR2 is SYDVKM. The CDR3 loop spans 15 amino acids. DNA of the CDR3: TGTGCCAGCAGTATCCTGACAGGGATCACCTACGAGCAGTACTTC. It encodes CASSILTGITYEQYF.

The gene calls are TRBV6-6 and TRBJ1-1; D is perhaps TRBD1 (5 bases). Trimming took off 10 bases at V and 6 bases at J, with 18 bases between the two ends. The CDR3 loop spans 13 amino acids. CDR1 is MNHNY and CDR2 is SVGAGI in the germline V gene (reference sequence). The CDR3 DNA follows: TGTGCCACTGGCGTGGGGGGAGGACCTGAAGCTTTCTTT. This translates into CATGVGGGPEAFF.

This clone was seen a few times. This chain connects TRBV7-6 to TRBJ2-1; perhaps TRBD2 as D (6 bases). The CDR3 contains 13 residues. The ends were cut back, 1 base at V and 8 bases at J, with 9 bases in the middle. CDR1 and CDR2 from the germline V gene are SGHVS and FNYEAQ. The CDR3 DNA sequence: TGTGCCAGCAGCTTAGGGGGGGATCATGAGCAGTTCTTC. Translated: CASSLGGDHEQFF.